The clone carrying this T cell receptor (beta chain) was seen at least ten times. Its antigen is still unknown. This record comes from a study of neurological immune-mediated disorders. V was cut by 0 bases and J by 5 bases, with 11 bases left in between. The CDR3 contains 14 residues. Germline-derived CDR1 and CDR2 are SGHDT and YYEEEE. With 10-nucleotide random UMIs included, cDNA was synthesized by 5'RACE. TCRdb analysed the 5' RACE reads with MiXCR anew, one entry per CDR3 protein. The sample contains about 76,000 distinct CDR3 sequences, roughly 17% of which appear only once. Source material was 2 million unsorted PBMCs, stored at -80 °C in RNAlater. Overall study results and limits: HTLV-1-associated myelopathy had the most TCR clonal expansion, and multiple sclerosis had the least, less than healthy controls.

Input material: PBMCs. V and J are TRBV5-6 and TRBJ2-5, with unresolved D. This TCR derives from a woman between 35 and 50 years old in good health. The CDR3 DNA reads TGTGCCAGCAGCTTGGGGGGTCTCTGGGAGACCCAGTACTTC. This translates into CASSLGGLWETQYF.